The next 23 T cell receptor beta chains were all read from a single sample in a study of CD8+ T cells in alopecia areata listed by TCRdb under 2018. Library method: the immunoSEQ multiplex PCR assay. RNA was extracted from all samples and reverse transcribed into cDNA as template for TCR sequencing. Drawn from immuneACCESS, this table holds only the in-frame rearrangements with V and J called that TCRdb kept. Clones are partly lost; checked studies trace under half to an unresolved V gene and leave the rest unexplained. The sample table shows 140,000 to 150,000 clones, and roughly 58% are seen once. In total, the top ten clones hold about 40% of the sample. Sequenced sample: CD8+ T cells sorted from blood. The source is a human donor in good health.

The chain is built from TRBV29-1 and TRBJ2-3, with D unclear. V was pared by 4 bases and J by 1 base, with 12 bases between. CDR3 size: 14 residues. Germline CDR1 SQVTM, CDR2 ANQGSEA. The chain's CDR3 is CSVGLLSGTDTQYF. The DNA of the CDR3 is TGCAGCGTTGGGTTGCTGTCGGGCACAGATACGCAGTATTTT.

This clone was seen a handful of times. Other nucleotide sequences in the sample specify the same CDR3. The V and J genes are TRBV20-1 and TRBJ2-7; D unresolved. V lost 0 bases and J lost 2, with 2 bases in between. CDR1 DFQATT and CDR2 SNEGSKA come from the germline V gene (reference sequence). This CDR3 has 11 residues. CDR3 DNA: TGCAGTGCTAGAGAAGCCTACGAGCAGTACTTC. It is translated as CSAREAYEQYF.

The chain combines TRBV23-1 with TRBJ1-5; D gene ambiguous. TRBV23-1 is identified as an open reading frame with a role that is uncertain. Trimming removed 3 bases at V and 6 bases at J, with 6 bases between. CDR3 length: 12 residues. CDR3 sequence (DNA): TGCGCCAGCAGTCAGCCGGGTCAGCCCCAGCATTTT. Its translation is CASSQPGQPQHF.

The chain combines TRBV29-1 with TRBJ2-3; D perhaps matches TRBD2 (6 bases). Germline lookup yields CDR1 SQVTM and CDR2 ANQGSEA. This CDR3 spans 15 amino acids. Trimming left V 5 bases short and J 3 bases short, with 18 bases between. In nucleotides, the CDR3 is TGCAGCGTTACTACGGGACTTAGACTGACAGATACGCAGTATTTT. Translation gives CSVTTGLRLTDTQYF.

The chain uses TRBV27 and TRBJ2-7; TRBD2 aligns across 11 bases. The CDR3 contains 14 residues. Germline V gene sequence: CDR1 MNHEY, CDR2 SMNVEV (reference sequence). Trimming cost V 5 bases and J 4 bases; bases outside gene matches: 4. As DNA, the CDR3 is TGTGCCAGCAGTGGGACTAGCGGTTTATACGAGCAGTACTTC. Translated, it gives CASSGTSGLYEQYF.

V and J are TRBV7-9 and TRBJ1-5, with 8 positions matching TRBD1. V lost 4 bases, J lost 2 bases, and 1 base stayed unmatched. Germline V lookup: CDR1 SEHNR, CDR2 FQNEAQ (reference sequence). The CDR3 is 14 residues long. CDR3 sequence reads: CASSSTGGNQPQHF. CDR3 DNA: TGTGCCAGCAGCTCGACAGGGGGCAATCAGCCCCAGCATTTT.

CDR3 region: CASSLAATRTDTQYF. CDR3 coding DNA: TGTGCCAGCAGTTTAGCGGCGACTCGCACAGATACGCAGTATTTT. V and J are TRBV28 and TRBJ2-3; D call uncertain. CDR3 length equals 15 residues. Deletions cut 2 bases from V and 1 base from J, with 10 bases between. Germline lookup yields CDR1 MDHEN and CDR2 SYDVKM.

The genes are TRBV15 and TRBJ2-7; D is undetermined. Germline V lookup: CDR1 LNHNV, CDR2 YYDKDF (reference sequence). V dropped 5 bases and J dropped 0 bases, with 8 bases sitting between them. CDR3 length: 13 residues. Here the CDR3 reads CATSRTVSYEQYF. In nucleotides, the CDR3 is TGTGCCACCAGCCGGACCGTCTCCTACGAGCAGTACTTC.

CDR3 nucleotides: TGTGCCAGCAGCGCCCTCCTAGCGGAGAGCCAAGAGACCCAGTACTTC. Translation gives CASSALLAESQETQYF. The chain employs TRBV7-9 and TRBJ2-5, with TRBD2 matching over 7 bases. Germline-derived CDR1 and CDR2 are SEHNR and FQNEAQ (reference sequence). The length of the CDR3 is 16 residues. Trimming cost V 5 bases and J 1 base; bases outside gene matches: 10.

Only a few counts were recorded for this clone. This chain uses TRBV29-1 with TRBJ2-7; D may be TRBD1 or TRBD2 (5 bases each). Germline loops: CDR1 SQVTM, CDR2 ANQGSEA. V shed 3 bases and J shed 3 bases, with 9 bases lying between them. The CDR3 has 12 residues. The CDR3 region is CSVEGEYYEQYF. In nucleotides, the CDR3 is TGCAGCGTTGAGGGGGAGTACTACGAGCAGTACTTC.

In DNA, the CDR3 is TGCGCCAGCAGCCCGGGGGGGCTAAACACTGAAGCTTTCTTT. Its protein product is CASSPGGLNTEAFF. The gene calls are TRBV5-1 and TRBJ1-1, with D perhaps matching TRBD1 (6 bases). The CDR3 is made up of 14 amino acids. The germline CDR1 and CDR2 sequences are SGHRS and YFSETQ. V lost 4 bases to trimming and J lost 2 bases, with 12 bases between them.

This clone has only one observation. The chain joins TRBV5-1 to TRBJ2-6; D uncertain. The CDR3 is 17 residues long. The V end lost 0 bases, the J end lost 0 bases, and 10 bases lay between the germline ends. The germline V gene encodes CDR1 SGHRS and CDR2 YFSETQ. CDR3 sequence reads: CASSLAGPSSGANVLTF. The CDR3, as DNA: TGCGCCAGCAGCTTGGCAGGACCGAGCTCTGGGGCCAACGTCCTGACTTTC.

This clone was counted once. J is TRBJ1-1 and V is TRBV4-1; 7 nucleotides match TRBD1. V shed 0 bases, J shed 1 base, and the junction held 2 bases outside the gene matches. There are 15 residues in the CDR3. Germline values: CDR1 MGHRA, CDR2 YSYEKL. The DNA of the CDR3 is TGCGCCAGCAGCCAAGAAAGGACAGGGAACACTGAAGCTTTCTTT. This gives the protein CASSQERTGNTEAFF.

This clone was detected a few times. This chain connects TRBV2 to TRBJ2-7; D perhaps matches TRBD2 (6 bases). This CDR3 contains 16 residues. V lost 2 bases to trimming and J lost 2 bases, with 16 bases between them. Looked up from germline, CDR1 is SNHLY and CDR2 is FYNNEI. As DNA, the CDR3 is TGTGCCAGCAGTGAATTTCGCGGGACTGCCACCTACGAGCAGTACTTC. Amino acids: CASSEFRGTATYEQYF.

The rearrangement joins TRBV7-9 to TRBJ2-2; no definite D call. The CDR3 spans 16 residues. Germline V CDR1 and CDR2: SEHNR, FQNEAQ (reference sequence). The V end was cut by 4 bases, the J end by 3 bases, with 15 bases between. Here the CDR3 DNA reads TGTGCCAGCAGCTCAAACCCGTCGGCGGACACCGGGGAGCTGTTTTTT. Its protein is CASSSNPSADTGELFF.

The chain recombines TRBV14 with TRBJ1-1; weak D call: TRBD1 (6 bases). CDR3 length: 14 amino acids. CDR1 is SGHDN and CDR2 is FVKESK in the germline V gene. Trimming removed 2 bases from V and 2 bases from J, with 9 bases in between. The CDR3, as DNA: TGTGCCAGCAGCCAACCGGACAGAAACACTGAAGCTTTCTTT. It is translated as CASSQPDRNTEAFF. The complete variable domain, with remaining parts taken from reference TRBV14 and TRBJ1-1, reads EAGVTQFPSHSVIEKGQTVTLRCDPISGHDNLYWYRRVMGKEIKFLLHFVKESKQDESGMPNNRFLAERTGGTYSTLKVQPAELEDSGVYFCASSQPDRNTEAFFGQGTRLTVV.

The rearrangement joins TRBV30 to TRBJ1-2, with a possible D match to TRBD1 (5 bases). Germline CDR1 GTSNPN, CDR2 SVGIG (reference sequence). The CDR3 is made up of 12 amino acids. Deletions cut 3 bases from V and 3 bases from J, with 8 bases between. This CDR3 is CAWRTGYYGYTF. DNA for the CDR3: TGTGCCTGGAGAACAGGCTACTATGGCTACACCTTC.

The count of this clone is one. This chain uses TRBV7-9 with TRBJ2-1; possible D gene TRBD1, 6 bases. This CDR3 contains 16 residues. The V gene's germline CDR1 is SEHNR and CDR2 FQNEAQ (reference sequence). Trimming pared 0 bases from V and 8 bases from J, leaving 17 bases between. Here the CDR3 reads CASSLAGTTYDDEQFF. The CDR3 bases are TGTGCCAGCAGCTTAGCCGGGACAACCTACGACGATGAGCAGTTCTTC.

The rearrangement joins TRBV30 to TRBJ2-7, with TRBD1 as a possible D gene (6 bases). The CDR3 extends over 14 amino acids. Trimming left V 0 bases short and J 4 bases short, with 13 bases between. Germline CDR1 GTSNPN, CDR2 SVGIG (reference sequence). The CDR3 spells CAWSVRQVFYEQYF. CDR3 DNA sequence: TGTGCCTGGAGTGTACGACAGGTCTTTTACGAGCAGTACTTC.

The J gene is TRBJ2-5, the V gene TRBV6-6, with D perhaps matching TRBD1 (5 bases). The CDR3 runs to 12 residues. The V gene lost 6 bases and the J gene lost 4 bases, with 9 bases spanning the gap. The germline V gene has CDR1 MNHNY and CDR2 SVGAGI (reference sequence). CDR3 DNA: TGTGCCAGCAGCACGGACACAGAGACCCAGTACTTC. Protein sequence: CASSTDTETQYF.

The chain uses TRBV4-1 and TRBJ2-5; TRBD2 matches 13 bases. Germline lookup yields CDR1 MGHRA and CDR2 YSYEKL. The CDR3 spans 16 residues. V lost 3 bases, J lost 4 bases, and 5 bases stayed unmatched. CDR3 loop: CASSHGLAGEGETQYF. The CDR3 nucleotides read TGCGCCAGCAGCCACGGACTAGCGGGAGAGGGAGAGACCCAGTACTTC.

To note about this clone: At the DNA level, this CDR3 is encoded by other sequences in the same sample as well. The chain carries TRBV29-1 and TRBJ2-7; D gene uncertain. Looked up from germline, CDR1 is SQVTM and CDR2 is ANQGSEA. Deletions cut 4 bases from V and 2 bases from J, with 9 bases between. This CDR3 is built from 12 residues. The CDR3 loop reads CSVGDNTYEQYF. The CDR3 region has the DNA TGCAGCGTTGGAGATAATACCTACGAGCAGTACTTC.

This clone was seen a handful of times. The genes are TRBV6-1 and TRBJ2-7, with 7 positions matching TRBD1. The CDR3 is 13 amino acids. Germline CDR1 reads MNHNS; CDR2 reads SASEGT. V shed 6 bases and J 5 bases; nucleotides not matched to a gene: 7. In nucleotides, the CDR3 is TGTGCCAGCAGGACATGGACAGGTGACGAGCAGTACTTC. It codes for CASRTWTGDEQYF.